This T cell receptor (beta chain) stems from a study of long-term antiretroviral therapy in people with HIV. Worth noting for this clone: Antigen unknown.

V lost 2 bases and J 5 bases, leaving 15 bases between the germline ends. The germline V gene encodes CDR1 SQVTM and CDR2 ANQGSEA. There are 14 residues in the CDR3. Findings of the study overall: Pre-ART expanded TRB clones stayed dominant throughout, though often decreasing after ART. Comparison with controls showed narrower CDR3 length ranges in HIV repertoires.

No fewer than two post-ART and no fewer than one pre-ART PBMC samples existed for each donor. Treatment for all HIV-infected participants took place in the United States. Survey-level immunoSEQ v3.0 assays were run. The table came from immunoSEQ multiplex PCR; TCRdb's copy has only in-frame clones and leaves some out. The sample holds roughly 15,000 clones, more than 75% seen once. The sequence came from a man aged 45-65 years with HIV. The chain is built from TRBV29-1 and TRBJ1-1, with D tentatively TRBD1 (6 bases). The specimen comprised unsorted PBMCs, sampled 6.9 years after starting antiretroviral therapy. The CDR3 nucleotides read TGCAGCGTTGAAAGAATGACGAGGGGGACTGAAGCTTTCTTT. The encoded protein is CSVERMTRGTEAFF.